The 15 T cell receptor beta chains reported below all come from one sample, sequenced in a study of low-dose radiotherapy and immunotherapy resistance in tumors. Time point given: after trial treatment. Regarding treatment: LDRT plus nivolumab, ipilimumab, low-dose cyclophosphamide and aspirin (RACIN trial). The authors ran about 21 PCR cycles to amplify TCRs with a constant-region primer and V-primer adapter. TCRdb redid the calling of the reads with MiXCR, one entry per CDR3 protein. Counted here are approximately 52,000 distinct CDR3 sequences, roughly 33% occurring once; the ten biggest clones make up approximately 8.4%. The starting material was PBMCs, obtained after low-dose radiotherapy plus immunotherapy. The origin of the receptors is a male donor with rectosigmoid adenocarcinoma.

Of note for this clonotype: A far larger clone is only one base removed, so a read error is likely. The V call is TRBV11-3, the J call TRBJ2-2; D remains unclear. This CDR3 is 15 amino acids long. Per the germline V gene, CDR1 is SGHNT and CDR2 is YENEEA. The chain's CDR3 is CASRLGAVHTGELFF. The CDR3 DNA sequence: TGTGCCAGCAGATTAGGAGCTGTACACACCGGGGAGCTGTTTTTT. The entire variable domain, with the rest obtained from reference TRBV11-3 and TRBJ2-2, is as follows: EAGVVQSPRYKIIEKKQPVAFWCNPISGHNTLYWYLQNLGQGPELLIRYENEEAVDDSQLPKDRFSAERLKGVDSTLKIQPAELGDSAVYLCASRLGAVHTGELFFGEGSRLTVL.

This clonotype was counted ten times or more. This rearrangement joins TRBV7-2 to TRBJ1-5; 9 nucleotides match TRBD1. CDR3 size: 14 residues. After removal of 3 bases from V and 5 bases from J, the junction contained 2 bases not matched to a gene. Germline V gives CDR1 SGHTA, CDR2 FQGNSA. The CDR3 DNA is TGTGCCAGCAGCTTGGGACAGGGTTATCAGCCCCAGCATTTT. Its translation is CASSLGQGYQPQHF.

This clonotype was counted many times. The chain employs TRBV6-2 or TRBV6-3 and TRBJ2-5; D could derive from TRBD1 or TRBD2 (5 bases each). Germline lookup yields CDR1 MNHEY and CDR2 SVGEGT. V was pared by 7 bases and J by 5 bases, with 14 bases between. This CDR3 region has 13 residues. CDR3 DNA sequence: TGTGCCAGCACCTCCCAGGGAGCGGAGACCCAGTACTTC. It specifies CASTSQGAETQYF.

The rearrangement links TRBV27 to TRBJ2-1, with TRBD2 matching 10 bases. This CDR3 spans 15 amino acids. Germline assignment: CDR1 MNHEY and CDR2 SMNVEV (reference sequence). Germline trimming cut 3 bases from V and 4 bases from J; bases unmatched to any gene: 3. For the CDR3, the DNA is TGTGCCAGCAGTTTCACTAGCGGGGTTTACAATGAGCAGTTCTTC. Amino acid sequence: CASSFTSGVYNEQFF.

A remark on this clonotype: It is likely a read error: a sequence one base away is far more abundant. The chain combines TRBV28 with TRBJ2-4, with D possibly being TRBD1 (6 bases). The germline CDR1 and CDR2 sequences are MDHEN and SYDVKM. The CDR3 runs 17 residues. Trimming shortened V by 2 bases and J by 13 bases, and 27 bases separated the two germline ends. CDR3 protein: CASSLPPYRAGPSEQYF. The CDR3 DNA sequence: TGTGCCAGCAGTTTACCCCCTTACAGGGCCGGTCCGTCTGAGCAGTACTTC.

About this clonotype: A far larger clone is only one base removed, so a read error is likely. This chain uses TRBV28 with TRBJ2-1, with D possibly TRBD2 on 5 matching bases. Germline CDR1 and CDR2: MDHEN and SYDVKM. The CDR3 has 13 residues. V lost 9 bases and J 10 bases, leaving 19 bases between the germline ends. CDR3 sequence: CASRAASTHEQFF. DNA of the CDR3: TGTGCCAGTCGAGCGGCATCTACCCACGAGCAGTTCTTC.

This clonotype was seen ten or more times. DNA of the CDR3: TGTGCCAGCCAATTGAGCGGGTACGAGCAGTACTTC. Translating gives CASQLSGYEQYF. The genes are TRBV3-1 and TRBJ2-7, with a tentative D call TRBD2 (6 bases). The V gene's germline CDR1 is LGHDT and CDR2 YNNKEL (reference sequence). The CDR3 length is 12 residues. Trimming removed 8 bases at V and 4 bases at J, with 12 bases between.

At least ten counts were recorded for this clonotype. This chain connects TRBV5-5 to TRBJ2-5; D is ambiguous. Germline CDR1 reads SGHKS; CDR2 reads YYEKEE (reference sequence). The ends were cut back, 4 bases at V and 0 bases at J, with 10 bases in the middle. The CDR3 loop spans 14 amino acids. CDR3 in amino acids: CASSLTLYQETQYF. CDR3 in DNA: TGTGCCAGCAGCCTAACCCTGTACCAAGAGACCCAGTACTTC.

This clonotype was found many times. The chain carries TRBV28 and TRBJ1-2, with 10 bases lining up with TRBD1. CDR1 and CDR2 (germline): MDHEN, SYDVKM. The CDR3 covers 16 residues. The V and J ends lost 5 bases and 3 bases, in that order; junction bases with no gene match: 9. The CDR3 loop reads CASSPQTGGPHYGYTF. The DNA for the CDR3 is TGTGCCAGCAGTCCGCAGACAGGGGGCCCCCACTATGGCTACACCTTC.

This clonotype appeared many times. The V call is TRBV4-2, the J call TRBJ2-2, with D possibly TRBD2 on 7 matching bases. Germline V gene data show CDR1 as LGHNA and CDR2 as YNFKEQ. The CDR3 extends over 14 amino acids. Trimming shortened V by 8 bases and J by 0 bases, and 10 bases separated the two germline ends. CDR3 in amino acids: CASWGGANTGELFF. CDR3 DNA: TGTGCCAGCTGGGGGGGCGCGAACACCGGGGAGCTGTTTTTT.

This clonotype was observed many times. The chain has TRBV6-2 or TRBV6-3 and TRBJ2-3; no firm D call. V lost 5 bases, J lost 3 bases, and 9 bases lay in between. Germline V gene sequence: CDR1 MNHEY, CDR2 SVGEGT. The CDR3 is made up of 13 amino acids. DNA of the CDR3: TGTGCCAGCAGTGAACCTGCGACAGATACGCAGTATTTT. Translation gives CASSEPATDTQYF.

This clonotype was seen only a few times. The CDR3 sequence: CASSLRLTALGTEAFF. The CDR3 region has the DNA TGTGCCAGCAGTTTAAGGTTGACAGCCCTTGGCACTGAAGCTTTCTTT. This chain links TRBV28 with TRBJ1-1, with a tentative D call TRBD1 (5 bases). The ends were cut back, 2 bases at V and 4 bases at J, with 17 bases in the middle. Looked up from germline, CDR1 is MDHEN and CDR2 is SYDVKM. The CDR3 length is 16 residues.

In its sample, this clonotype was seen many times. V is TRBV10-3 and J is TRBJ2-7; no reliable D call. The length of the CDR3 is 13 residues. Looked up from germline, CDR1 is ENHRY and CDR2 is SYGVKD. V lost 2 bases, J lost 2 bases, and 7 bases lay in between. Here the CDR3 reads CAISEGPPYEQYF. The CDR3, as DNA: TGTGCCATCAGTGAGGGCCCGCCCTACGAGCAGTACTTC.

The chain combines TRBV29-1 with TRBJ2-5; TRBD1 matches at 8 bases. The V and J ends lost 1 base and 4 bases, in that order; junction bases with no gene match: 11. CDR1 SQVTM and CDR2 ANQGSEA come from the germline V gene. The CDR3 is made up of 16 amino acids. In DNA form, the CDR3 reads TGCAGCGTTGAAGGCAGTGGATCAGGGGGCATAGAGACCCAGTACTTC. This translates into CSVEGSGSGGIETQYF.

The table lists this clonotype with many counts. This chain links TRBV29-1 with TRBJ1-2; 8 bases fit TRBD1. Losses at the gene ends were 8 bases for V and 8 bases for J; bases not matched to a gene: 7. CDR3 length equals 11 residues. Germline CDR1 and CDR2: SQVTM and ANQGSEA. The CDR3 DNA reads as TGCAGCTTCCGGACAGGGCACGGCTACACCTTC. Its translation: CSFRTGHGYTF. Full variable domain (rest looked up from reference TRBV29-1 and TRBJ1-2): SAVISQKPSRDICQRGTSLTIQCQVDSQVTMMFWYRQQPGQSLTLIATANQGSEATYESGFVIDKFPISRPNLTFSTLTVSNMSPEDSSIYLCSFRTGHGYTFGSGTRLTVV.